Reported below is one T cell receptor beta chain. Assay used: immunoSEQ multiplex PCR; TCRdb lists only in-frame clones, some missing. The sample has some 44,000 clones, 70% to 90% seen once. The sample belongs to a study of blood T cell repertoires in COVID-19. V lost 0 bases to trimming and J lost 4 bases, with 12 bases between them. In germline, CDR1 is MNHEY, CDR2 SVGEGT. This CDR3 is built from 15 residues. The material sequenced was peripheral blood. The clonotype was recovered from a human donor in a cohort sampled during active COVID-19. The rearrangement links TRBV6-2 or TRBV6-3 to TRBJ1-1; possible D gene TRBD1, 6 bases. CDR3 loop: CASSYSSRGGTEAFF. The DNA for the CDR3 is TGTGCCAGCAGTTACTCGAGTCGAGGGGGCACTGAAGCTTTCTTT.